The 21 T cell receptor beta chains in this list originate from one sample, sequenced in a study of blood T cell repertoires in COVID-19. Data came from immunoSEQ multiplex PCR; TCRdb stores just in-frame clones and leaves some out. Of around 250,000 clones listed, 75% to 85% are singletons. Sequenced input: peripheral blood. The receptors shown here come from a man over 45 with active or convalescent COVID-19.

The rearrangement links TRBV4-3 to TRBJ1-4; D is perhaps TRBD1 (6 bases). The CDR3 covers 14 residues. Looked up from germline, CDR1 is LGHNA and CDR2 is YSLEER. V lost 4 bases, J lost 3 bases, and 9 bases lay in between. The CDR3 loop is CASSRGQPNEKLFF. DNA for the CDR3: TGCGCCAGCAGCCGAGGACAGCCTAATGAAAAACTGTTTTTT.

This clone came up once. The chain couples TRBV6-2 or TRBV6-3 to TRBJ1-6; 7 nucleotides align to TRBD1. There are 14 residues in the CDR3. V trimming: 3 bases; J trimming: 9 bases; junction bases outside the gene matches: 5. Germline loops: CDR1 MNHEY, CDR2 SVGEGT. The CDR3 nucleotides read TGTGCCAGCAGTTATGGGACAGTGGTTTCACCCCTCCACTTT. Its protein product is CASSYGTVVSPLHF.

The J gene is TRBJ2-5, the V gene TRBV28; D gene unclear. Germline CDR1 and CDR2: MDHEN and SYDVKM. V lost 4 bases, J lost 0 bases, and 9 bases lay in between. CDR3 length: 14 residues. The CDR3 loop reads CASSSLGNQETQYF. The CDR3 DNA follows: TGTGCCAGCAGTTCCCTCGGTAACCAAGAGACCCAGTACTTC.

This chain connects TRBV28 to TRBJ1-3; possible D gene TRBD1, 5 bases. Germline CDR1 reads MDHEN; CDR2 reads SYDVKM. V lost 2 bases and J lost 8, with 13 bases in between. The CDR3 spans 14 residues. CDR3 amino acids: CASSLGQGRHTIYF. The CDR3 coding sequence is TGTGCCAGCAGTTTAGGTCAGGGCCGGCACACCATATATTTT.

CDR3 region: CASSRGLAGGSEQYF. CDR3 nucleotides: TGTGCCAGCAGCCGAGGACTAGCGGGCGGCTCCGAGCAGTACTTC. The chain carries TRBV4-2 and TRBJ2-7; 11 bases match TRBD2. The CDR3 has 15 residues. Trimming cost V 4 bases and J 6 bases; bases outside gene matches: 8. Looked up from germline, CDR1 is LGHNA and CDR2 is YNFKEQ.

The gene calls are TRBV11-2 and TRBJ2-3; weak D call: TRBD1 (6 bases). The length of the CDR3 is 15 residues. The germline V and J ends were trimmed by 4 bases and 2 bases, with 13 bases remaining between them. Germline CDR1 reads SGHAT; CDR2 reads FQNNGV. The CDR3 DNA sequence: TGTGCCAGCAGCTCTCAGGGGCGCAACACAGATACGCAGTATTTT. This codes for CASSSQGRNTDTQYF.

This clone has just one count. The chain joins TRBV5-1 to TRBJ2-2; TRBD2 aligns across 7 bases. This CDR3 has 16 amino acids. Per germline, CDR1 SGHRS and CDR2 YFSETQ. Trimming at V came to 0 bases and at J to 4 bases, leaving 6 bases not matched to a gene. In nucleotides, the CDR3 is TGCGCCAGCAGCTTGGACCTACTAGCGTTCACCGGGGAGCTGTTTTTT. It yields the protein CASSLDLLAFTGELFF.

In its sample, this clone was seen once. The chain carries TRBV5-6 and TRBJ1-2, with TRBD1 matching 7 bases. The trim removed 1 base at V and 0 bases at J, leaving 3 bases unmatched. The CDR3 consists of 15 residues. Germline V gives CDR1 SGHDT, CDR2 YYEEEE. The CDR3 nucleotides read TGTGCCAGCAGCTTGTTAGGGGGCCCTAACTATGGCTACACCTTC. Translation: CASSLLGGPNYGYTF.

The chain is built from TRBV5-1 and TRBJ2-3, with 7 nucleotides matching TRBD1. Looked up from germline, CDR1 is SGHRS and CDR2 is YFSETQ. J gave up 5 bases and V 4 bases, and 7 bases lay outside the gene matches. The length of the CDR3 is 14 residues. This chain's CDR3 is CASSPGTARDTQYF. DNA for the CDR3: TGCGCCAGCAGCCCCGGGACAGCGAGAGATACGCAGTATTTT.

The chain couples TRBV12-3 or TRBV12-4 to TRBJ2-2, with D possibly matching TRBD2 (5 bases). The length of the CDR3 is 13 residues. V gave up 8 bases and J gave up 10 bases, with 17 bases separating them. The CDR3 DNA sequence: TGTGCCAGCCACCCATCTGGGCGGGTGGAGCTGTTTTTT. This encodes CASHPSGRVELFF.

The chain uses TRBV6-2 or TRBV6-3 and TRBJ2-7, with 9 bases aligning to TRBD2. In germline, CDR1 is MNHEY, CDR2 SVGEGT. This CDR3 has 16 residues. Germline trimming cut 2 bases from V and 1 base from J; bases unmatched to any gene: 6. CDR3 region: CASSYTGTSISYEQYF. DNA for the CDR3: TGTGCCAGCAGTTACACCGGGACTAGCATTTCCTACGAGCAGTACTTC.

The chain employs TRBV5-6 and TRBJ1-1, with D possibly TRBD1 on 5 matching bases. The CDR3 consists of 14 residues. V was trimmed by 4 bases and J by 4 bases, leaving 14 bases between them. Germline V gene sequence: CDR1 SGHDT, CDR2 YYEEEE. CDR3: CASSLLKGPTEAFF. As DNA, the CDR3 is TGTGCCAGCAGCCTGTTGAAGGGGCCCACTGAAGCTTTCTTT.

This clone was seen only once. Relative to the germline gene, one junction end is altered; a read error may explain this. The chain recombines TRBV5-3 with TRBJ2-7; TRBD2 agrees at 15 bases. TRBV5-3 is sorted into the ORF group, with uncertain function. CDR3 size: 17 residues. The CDR3 bases are TGTGTCAGATTACGTGGGACTAGCGGGAGGCTTTCAGTAGAGCAGTACTTC. It encodes CVRLRGTSGRLSVEQYF.

The rearrangement uses TRBV11-2 and TRBJ2-6; D ambiguous. With 6 bases removed from V and 0 bases from J, the gap between germline ends came to 15 bases. The CDR3 length is 17 residues. Germline values: CDR1 SGHAT, CDR2 FQNNGV. This CDR3 reads CASSRYIPASGANVLTF. CDR3 nucleotide sequence: TGTGCCAGCAGTCGTTACATCCCCGCCTCTGGGGCCAACGTCCTGACTTTC.

The rearrangement uses TRBV20-1 and TRBJ1-2; D gene ambiguous. V was clipped by 3 bases and J by 0 bases, with 5 bases between them. The germline V gene encodes CDR1 DFQATT and CDR2 SNEGSKA (reference sequence). The CDR3 extends over 12 amino acids. In DNA, the CDR3 is TGCAGTGCTAGTCGAGCTAACTATGGCTACACCTTC. This translates into CSASRANYGYTF.

The gene calls are TRBV2 and TRBJ2-4; a possible D gene is TRBD1 (5 bases). The CDR3 length is 15 residues. V was trimmed by 0 bases and J by 7 bases, leaving 13 bases between them. Germline values: CDR1 SNHLY, CDR2 FYNNEI. Written as DNA, the CDR3 is TGTGCCAGCAGTGAAGCGGTTCAGGGTTTGAACATTCAGTACTTC. As protein: CASSEAVQGLNIQYF.

The chain has TRBV2 and TRBJ1-6; no reliable D call. V was shortened by 8 bases and J by 9 bases, with 14 bases between the two germline ends. In germline, CDR1 is SNHLY, CDR2 FYNNEI. This CDR3 has 13 residues. In DNA, the CDR3 is TGTGCCAGCCTAACCGAGGCCCTTTCACCCCTCCACTTT. Amino acids: CASLTEALSPLHF.

The V and J genes are TRBV7-9 and TRBJ1-4; D is unresolved. Trimming took 3 bases from V and 8 from J, leaving 16 bases between them. CDR1 and CDR2 from the germline V gene are SEHNR and FQNEAQ (reference sequence). CDR3 length: 15 amino acids. CDR3 region: CASSLLGEGKEKLFF. The CDR3 region has the DNA TGTGCCAGCAGCTTGCTCGGGGAGGGAAAAGAAAAACTGTTTTTT.

The CDR3 DNA reads as TGCGCCAGCAGCCCGAGCCTTGTTCCCTACAATGAGCAGTTCTTC. Translated, it gives CASSPSLVPYNEQFF. The V and J genes are TRBV5-1 and TRBJ2-1; D uncertain. V lost 4 bases to trimming and J lost 2 bases, with 13 bases between them. Germline CDR1 and CDR2: SGHRS and YFSETQ. The CDR3 has 15 amino acids. Using reference TRBV5-1 and TRBJ2-1 for the parts outside the CDR3, the full variable domain is KAGVTQTPRYLIKTRGQQVTLSCSPISGHRSVSWYQQTPGQGLQFLFEYFSETQRNKGNFPGRFSGRQFSNSRSEMNVSTLELGDSALYLCASSPSLVPYNEQFFGPGTRLTVL.

This rearrangement joins TRBV11-2 to TRBJ1-5, with TRBD1 matching 12 bases. Germline CDR1 and CDR2: SGHAT and FQNNGV. The CDR3 spans 17 residues. The ends lost 5 bases at V and 3 bases at J; junction bases unmatched: 8. CDR3 in amino acids: CASSPRDRGLYNQPQHF. CDR3 DNA: TGTGCCAGCAGCCCCAGGGACAGGGGGCTTTACAATCAGCCCCAGCATTTT.

The chain uses TRBV3-1 (or the pseudogene TRBV3-2) and TRBJ1-1, with 12 bases lining up with TRBD1. Germline V CDR1 and CDR2: LGHDT, YNNKEL (reference sequence). This CDR3 has 14 amino acids. Germline trimming cut 4 bases from V and 10 bases from J; bases unmatched to any gene: 7. The CDR3 nucleotides are TGTGCCAGCAGCCGGGGACAGGGGGCTGGGAGAGCTTTCTTT. Its translation: CASSRGQGAGRAFF.